The present T cell receptor (beta chain) was sequenced within a study of blood T cell repertoires in COVID-19. Study at large: Samples came from the United States, Italy and Spain, spanning acute and convalescent COVID-19.

Living in 24 US areas, the participants were between roughly 18 and 90 years of age. Clinical histories supplied by participants themselves formed the basis of cohort assignment. There are 17 residues in the CDR3. V lost 3 bases to trimming and J lost 8 bases; unmatched junction nucleotides: 11. Germline loops: CDR1 LGHNA, CDR2 YNFKEQ. Study processing details: Estimation of nucleated cell counts relied on the amplification of reference gene primers. Clones were read by immunoSEQ multiplex PCR, and TCRdb kept only the in-frame ones, dropping some. V and J calls and clone size are as listed in that table; D and trimming were resolved from the DNA. The table includes 250,000 or so clones, roughly 80% detected once.

This TCR came from a man aged 50-59 years who had recovered from COVID-19. The chain has TRBV4-2 and TRBJ2-1, with 12 bases that match TRBD2. Sequencing was carried out using PBMCs or T cells enriched from blood (not recorded which). The CDR3 region has the DNA TGTGCCAGCAGCCAGGACCTACTAGCGGGAGGAGGAGATGAGCAGTTCTTC. It specifies CASSQDLLAGGGDEQFF.